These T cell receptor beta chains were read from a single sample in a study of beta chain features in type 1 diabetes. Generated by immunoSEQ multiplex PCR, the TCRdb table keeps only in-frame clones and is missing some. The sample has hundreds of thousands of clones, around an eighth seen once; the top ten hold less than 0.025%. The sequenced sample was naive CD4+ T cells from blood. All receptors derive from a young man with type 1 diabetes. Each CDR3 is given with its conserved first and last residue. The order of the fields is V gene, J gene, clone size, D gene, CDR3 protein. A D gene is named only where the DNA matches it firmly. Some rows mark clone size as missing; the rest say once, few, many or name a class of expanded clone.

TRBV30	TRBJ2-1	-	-	CAWSVATLENEQFF
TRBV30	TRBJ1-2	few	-	CAWRLGEYGYTF
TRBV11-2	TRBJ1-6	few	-	CASSPISRMGPNSPLHF
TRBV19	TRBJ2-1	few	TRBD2	CATRLAGGNEQFF
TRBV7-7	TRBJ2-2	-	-	CASSLGQGGNTGELFF
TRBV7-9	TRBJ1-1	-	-	CASSFRLGSDTEAFF
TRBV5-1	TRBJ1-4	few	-	CASSPQVRGTNEKLFF
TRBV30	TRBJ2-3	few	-	CAWSWLGGTDTQYF
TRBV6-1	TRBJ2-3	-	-	CASSSGTSDTQYF
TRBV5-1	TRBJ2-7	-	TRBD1	CASSLARDRASYEQYF
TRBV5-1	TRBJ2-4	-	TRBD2	CASSLGEGLAKNIQYF
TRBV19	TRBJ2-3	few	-	CASSLRTDTQYF
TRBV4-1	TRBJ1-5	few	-	CASSPGTPNQPQHF
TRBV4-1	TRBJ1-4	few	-	CASRDPGTARGEKLFF
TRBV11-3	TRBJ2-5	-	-	CASSYREETQYF
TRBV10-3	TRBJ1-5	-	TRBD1	CAISEGWTGQDQPQHF
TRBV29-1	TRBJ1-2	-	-	CSVEDRPGARGYTF
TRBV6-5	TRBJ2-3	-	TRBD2	CASSSPRTSGPDTQYF
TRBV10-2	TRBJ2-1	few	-	CASSESSLGNEQFF
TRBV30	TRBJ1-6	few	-	CAWSVGYYNSPLHF
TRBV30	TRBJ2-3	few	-	CASSSRDSTDTQYF
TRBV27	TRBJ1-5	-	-	CASSPTGRMPQHF
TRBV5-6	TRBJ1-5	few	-	CASSLGQANQPQHF
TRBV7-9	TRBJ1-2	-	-	CASSGQQGYTF
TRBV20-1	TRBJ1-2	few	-	CSARAAGYTF
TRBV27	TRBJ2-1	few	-	CASSLTPGGGNEQFF
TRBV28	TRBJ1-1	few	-	CASTHRAGGNTEAFF
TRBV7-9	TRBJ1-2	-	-	CASSLGGAANYGYTF
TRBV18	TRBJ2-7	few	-	CASSPRGGGPYEQYF
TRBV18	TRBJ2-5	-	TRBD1	CASSPRAGGSQETQYF
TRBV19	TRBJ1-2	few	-	CASSRPGADYGYTF
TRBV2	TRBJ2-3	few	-	CASMIADTQYF
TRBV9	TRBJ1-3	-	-	CASSASTGSGNTIYF
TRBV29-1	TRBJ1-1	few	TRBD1	CSADRGNTEAFF
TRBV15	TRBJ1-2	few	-	CATTSSGWGPYGYTF
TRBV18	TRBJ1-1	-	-	CASSYTTQGTSWATEAFF
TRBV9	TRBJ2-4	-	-	CASSVVGGSNIQYF
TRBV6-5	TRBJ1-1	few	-	CASSYGGTMNTEAFF
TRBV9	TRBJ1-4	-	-	CASSPRQGIGEKLFF
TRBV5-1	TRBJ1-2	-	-	CASSYHIGYTF
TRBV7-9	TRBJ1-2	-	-	CASSLAQTGTNYGYTF
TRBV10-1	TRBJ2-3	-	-	CASSELGQGHTDTQYF